This T cell receptor (beta chain) stems from a study of CD8+ T cells in alopecia areata (dated by TCRdb to the late 2010s). As for the study more broadly: The treated patients took part in an open-label pilot trial in which moderate-to-severe alopecia areata was treated with oral tofacitinib at 5 to 10 mg twice daily. Patients received tofacitinib for 6 to 18 months and were then followed off drug for 6 months to check for delayed response and recurrence. The SALT score, which quantifies the percentage of affected scalp surface area, was used to measure disease severity in treated patients. In both human patients and the C3H/HeJ mouse model, the study applied high-throughput TCRbeta sequencing to look at T cell clonal expansion in alopecia areata. Scalp tissue and sorted CD4+ and CD8+ peripheral blood T cells from patchy and totalis/universalis alopecia areata patients and from healthy controls were covered by human TCRbeta sequencing. Biopsies were taken from tofacitinib-treated patients at baseline and at 4 and 24 weeks of treatment, and a later scalp biopsy was taken in several of the tofacitinib-treated patients. Clonality in the scalp was compared among normal scalp (n=4), patchy alopecia areata scalp (n=8), and alopecia totalis/universalis scalp (n=8). RNA was extracted with the PAXgene miRNA kit for fixed scalp, the miRNeasy kit for PBMCs, and the RNeasy kit for mouse skin. Amplification of TCRbeta CDR3 regions was done by immunoSEQ multiplex PCR using 35 Vbeta forward primers and 13 Jbeta reverse primers.

Beyond this particular receptor, the publication reports: Because the treated cohort was small and had only one nonresponder, larger studies are needed to examine links between baseline CD8+ expansion and response. Shared TCR sequences between patients were less evident than in mice, which may be partly attributable to HLA diversity in the patient population. Scalp clonality and the number of expanded CD8+ clones among the top 100 scalp clones were significantly decreased by tofacitinib. Higher clonality and more expanded CD8+ clones were observed in lesional scalp than in normal scalp, particularly in alopecia totalis/universalis, a finding suggestive of antigenic drive. Resident alphabeta T cells in normal human skin are also sequenced, complicating scalp TCR repertoire analysis, unlike mouse skin dominated by gammadelta T cells. Many expanded lesional clones were found to persist in scalp and blood during tofacitinib treatment, and relapse after treatment cessation may be partly explained by this persistence.

Trimming takes 5 bases from V and 1 base from J, and the germline ends sit 17 bases apart. The germline V gene encodes CDR1 SEHNR and CDR2 FQNEAQ (reference sequence). The CDR3 has 16 amino acids, counting the end cysteine and phenylalanine. Just CDR3 DNA is preserved here, 48 bases in frame from base 1. Note on this clone: The specificity of this receptor is unknown. No much larger clone is present one base from it, and per-base qualities are unavailable.

The protocol used for the library was the immunoSEQ multiplex PCR assay. RNA was extracted from all samples and reverse transcribed into cDNA as template for TCR sequencing. SuperScript III was used to make first-strand cDNA, primed with a 2:1 mix of oligo-dT and random hexamers. A synthetic immune receptor repertoire was used to gauge amplification bias, and whatever bias remained was removed computationally. The source study handled its data this way. Raw reads were preprocessed to remove errors, and CDR3 was defined according to IMGT conventions as the region from the conserved cysteine to phenylalanine. Clonality was computed by normalizing Shannon entropy by log2 of the number of productive unique TCRs and subtracting the result from 1. CD4 or CD8 identity of scalp clones was inferred by cross-referencing scalp TCRbeta sequences with sorted blood CD4 and CD8 repertoires. The source is immuneACCESS, and TCRdb retained only in-frame sequences with V and J called. Part of the clones is not carried over; for the studies checked, unresolved V genes explain less than half of this, and the remainder is unexplained. Clone size and the V and J calls come from that table; the DNA yielded D and trimming. This sample gives roughly 180,000 clones in total; about 48% of them show up just once. 9.5% to 14% of the sample comes from the top ten.

Read against the paper, the sample's time point label means: around 22 weeks on oral tofacitinib. Read against the paper, the sample's treatment or condition label means: oral pan-JAK inhibitor, 5-10 mg twice daily. From alopecia areata patients, peripheral blood was collected along with lesional scalp punch biopsies. PBMCs were separated by density centrifugation and stained for CD3, CD4 and CD8, after which CD4+ and CD8+ T cells were sorted on a FACSAria. The sample here was CD8+ T cells sorted from blood, taken at week 24, from a patient treated with tofacitinib. Here the chain combines TRBV7-9 and TRBJ1-1; the D gene assignment is ambiguous. The origin of this receptor is a human donor with alopecia areata. The nucleotide sequence reads as follows: TGTGCCAGCAGCCCACTACTGCCGGGTGAGAACACTGAAGCTTTCTTT. Translated, it reads CASSPLLPGENTEAFF. Full variable domain (CDR3 extended with the reference TRBV7-9 and TRBJ1-1 proteins): DTGVSQNPRHKITKRGQNVTFRCDPISEHNRLYWYRQTLGQGPEFLTYFQNEAQLEKSRLLSDRFSAERPKGSFSTLEIQRTEQGDSAMYLCASSPLLPGENTEAFFGQGTRLTVV.